These 29 T cell receptor beta chains were all obtained from the same sample, sequenced in a study of T cells in women clearing cervical HPV infection. Sequenced by immunoSEQ multiplex PCR; TCRdb stores in-frame clones only, minus some. This sample's table reports around 48,000 clones. Source material: blood buffy coat. These receptors originate from a woman aged 18 to 75 with a cervical HPV16 infection that either progressed to CIN3+ or cleared (not recorded which).

The sequenced CDR3 bases are TGTGCCAGCTCACCACCGGGGCGGAACACCGGGGAG. This codes for CASSPPGRNTGE. The whole CDR3 reads CASSPPGRNTGELFF. The chain employs TRBV18 and TRBJ2-2; the D gene is possibly TRBD1 (5 bases). The read gets to within 3 residues of the CDR3 end, and the germline J gene fills in the rest. The CDR3 loop spans 15 amino acids. Germline-derived CDR1 and CDR2 are KGHSH and LQKENI. The V end was cut by 0 bases, the J end by 1 base, with 6 bases between.

A remark on this clone: The read halts 3 residues ahead of the CDR3 end, with the missing end drawn from the germline J gene. The chain has TRBV4-1 and TRBJ2-7, with 8 bases that match TRBD1. Germline V CDR1 and CDR2: MGHRA, YSYEKL. Trimming at V came to 3 bases and at J to 5 bases, leaving 9 bases not matched to a gene. CDR3 length: 15 amino acids. This chain's CDR3 is CASSHQDRGGNEQYF. The covered CDR3 bases are TGCGCCAGCAGCCACCAAGACAGGGGAGGCAACGAG.

In regard to this clone: One end of the junction is discordant with germline, which a read error may explain. The read terminates 3 residues before the CDR3 end, so the remaining end is supplied by the germline J gene. The chain joins TRBV4-2 to TRBJ1-1; 9 bases match TRBD1. CDR1 is LGHNA and CDR2 is YNFKEQ in the germline V gene. The CDR3 consists of 14 residues. The covered CDR3 bases are TGCGCCAGCAGCCAAGAGGGGGCGACAGGGGGA. Translated: CASSQEGATGG. The full CDR3 sequence reads CASSQEGATGGAFF.

As to this clone: Read sequence stops 3 residues before the CDR3 end, and the germline J gene provides the missing end. The chain uses TRBV20-1 and TRBJ1-1; 8 bases match TRBD1. V shed 0 bases, J shed 5 bases, and the junction held 2 bases outside the gene matches. CDR3 length: 13 amino acids. Germline V gene data show CDR1 as DFQATT and CDR2 as SNEGSKA (reference sequence). The covered CDR3 bases are TGCAGTGCTAGAGACAGGGGGCCGACTGAA. Amino acid sequence: CSARDRGPTE. The whole CDR3 sequence is CSARDRGPTEAFF.

To note about this clone: Read sequence stops 3 residues before the CDR3 end, and the germline J gene provides the missing end. This chain connects TRBV19 to TRBJ2-2; D is possibly TRBD2 (6 bases). Trimming removed 6 bases from V and 0 bases from J, with 11 bases in between. Germline lookup yields CDR1 LNHDA and CDR2 SQIVND (reference sequence). The CDR3 is made up of 15 amino acids. CDR3 protein: CASRSLAPNTGELFF. The CDR3 DNA, read in part, is TGTGCCAGTAGGTCCCTAGCGCCGAACACCGGGGAG.

Remarks on this clone: The read gets to within 3 residues of the CDR3 end, and the germline J gene fills in the rest. The V call is TRBV28, the J call TRBJ2-7, with 7 nucleotides matching TRBD2. CDR1 is MDHEN, CDR2 SYDVKM, per germline. The J segment lost 1 base and the V segment lost 2 bases, leaving 5 bases of the junction unmatched. The CDR3 contains 15 residues. The sequenced CDR3 bases are TGTGCCAGCAGTTTAGGGGGGGTGAGATCCTACGAG. Protein sequence: CASSLGGVRSYE. The complete CDR3 protein is CASSLGGVRSYEQYF. Full variable domain (rest looked up from reference TRBV28 and TRBJ2-7): DVKVTQSSRYLVKRTGEKVFLECVQDMDHENMFWYRQDPGLGLRLIYFSYDVKMKEKGDIPEGYSVSREKKERFSLILESASTNQTSMYLCASSLGGVRSYEQYFGPGTRLTVT.

As regards this clone: The read terminates 3 residues ahead of where the CDR3 ends, so the germline J gene completes it. The chain couples TRBV28 to TRBJ2-7; D gene uncertain. The V gene's germline CDR1 is MDHEN and CDR2 SYDVKM. V lost 8 bases and J 2 bases, leaving 10 bases between the germline ends. The CDR3 length is 12 residues. CDR3 bases read: TGTGCCAGCGGCAGTTACACCTACGAG. It encodes CASGSYTYE. The CDR3 in its entirety is CASGSYTYEQYF.

To note about this clone: From the germline J gene comes the end of the CDR3, since the read stops 3 residues before it. The chain has TRBV10-3 and TRBJ2-7; D is perhaps TRBD2 (6 bases). V was pared by 6 bases and J by 0 bases, with 12 bases between. Per germline, CDR1 ENHRY and CDR2 SYGVKD. This CDR3 contains 14 residues. CDR3 sequence reads: CAIRPPGDSYEQYF. CDR3 DNA (partial): TGTGCCATCAGGCCACCGGGGGACTCCTACGAG.

Notes on this clone: With the read ending 3 residues before the CDR3 end, the germline J gene is used to fill in that end. The chain joins TRBV29-1 to TRBJ2-2, with 7 bases aligning to TRBD1. Germline V CDR1 and CDR2: SQVTM, ANQGSEA. The V gene end was trimmed by 4 bases and the J gene end by 2 bases; junction bases not matched to a gene: 4. CDR3 length: 14 amino acids. The chain's CDR3 is CSVVRGLNTGELFF. Incomplete CDR3 DNA: TGCAGCGTTGTGAGGGGGCTAAACACCGGGGAG.

CDR3 DNA, as far as it was read: TGTGCCAGCAGCCGGTCAAGCGGGGGGATCGCCTACGAG. This gives the protein CASSRSSGGIAYE. The entire CDR3 protein is CASSRSSGGIAYEQYF. J is TRBJ2-7 and V is TRBV14; TRBD2 matches 9 bases. The CDR3 extends 3 residues past the end of the read, so its final part is completed from the germline J gene. The CDR3 runs 16 residues. Germline values: CDR1 SGHDN, CDR2 FVKESK. After removal of 4 bases from V and 2 bases from J, the junction contained 9 bases not matched to a gene.

A word on this clone: The CDR3 end lies 3 residues beyond the end of the read and is filled in from the germline J gene. The chain links TRBV11-2 to TRBJ2-3; D gene uncertain. Looked up from germline, CDR1 is SGHAT and CDR2 is FQNNGV. The CDR3 spans 12 residues. V was shortened by 2 bases and J by 6 bases, with 6 bases between the two germline ends. CDR3 DNA, as far as it was read: TGTGCCAGCAGCTTAAGTGCGGATACG. Amino acids: CASSLSADT. Given in full, the CDR3 is CASSLSADTQYF.

With regard to this clone: The missing CDR3 end, 3 residues past where the read stops, is filled in from the germline J gene. The chain employs TRBV5-1 and TRBJ1-2, with D perhaps TRBD1 (5 bases). There are 12 residues in the CDR3. Germline lookup yields CDR1 SGHRS and CDR2 YFSETQ. The V end was cut by 4 bases, the J end by 6 bases, with 10 bases between. CDR3 sequence: CASSLQGNGYTF. CDR3 DNA, as far as it was read: TGCGCCAGCAGCCTTCAGGGTAATGGC.

Points on this clone: The DNA ends 3 residues before the CDR3 does, and the rest of the CDR3 is filled in from the germline J gene. This chain uses TRBV7-8 with TRBJ1-5; no clear D gene. V dropped 3 bases and J dropped 2 bases, with 8 bases sitting between them. The CDR3 runs 14 residues. Per germline, CDR1 SGHVS and CDR2 FQNEAQ. CDR3 sequence: CASSFAQGNQPQHF. Partial CDR3 DNA: TGTGCCAGCAGCTTCGCGCAGGGCAATCAGCCC.

On this clone: The sequence runs out 3 residues before the end of the CDR3; the remainder is reconstructed from the germline J gene. The chain employs TRBV5-1 and TRBJ2-7; the match to TRBD2 covers 15 bases. From germline, CDR1 is SGHRS and CDR2 YFSETQ. V lost 4 bases to trimming and J lost 0 bases; unmatched junction nucleotides: 5. The CDR3 runs 17 residues. The part of the CDR3 DNA that was read is TGCGCCAGCAGCCTGGGACTAGCGGGAGGCACCTCCTACGAG. The encoded protein is CASSLGLAGGTSYE. The CDR3 reads in full as CASSLGLAGGTSYEQYF.

As regards this clone: The missing CDR3 end, 3 residues past where the read stops, is filled in from the germline J gene. The chain carries TRBV30 and TRBJ2-5; the match to TRBD1 covers 7 bases. Germline assignment: CDR1 GTSNPN and CDR2 SVGIG (reference sequence). J lost 4 bases, V lost 0 bases, and 11 bases had no gene match. The CDR3 runs to 16 residues. The CDR3 DNA, read in part, is TGTGCCTGGAGTGTAGGGGGCAGGCCAGTGAGAGAGACC. Protein: CAWSVGGRPVRET. From start to end, the CDR3 is CAWSVGGRPVRETQYF.

For this clone: The read ends 3 residues early relative to the CDR3; the germline J gene fills the gap. V and J are TRBV7-3 and TRBJ2-2, with D perhaps TRBD1 or TRBD2 (6 bases each). The CDR3 sequence is 15 residues long. Deletions cut 2 bases from V and 7 bases from J, with 14 bases between. Germline-derived CDR1 and CDR2 are SGHTA and FQGTGA. CDR3 region: CASSLQGRDDGELFF. The CDR3 DNA, read in part, is TGTGCCAGCAGCTTACAGGGGCGGGATGACGGGGAG. Filled out from reference TRBV7-3 and TRBJ2-2, the complete variable domain reads GAGVSQTPSNKVTEKGKYVELRCDPISGHTALYWYRQSLGQGPEFLIYFQGTGAADDSGLPNDRFFAVRPEGSVSTLKIQRTERGDSAVYLCASSLQGRDDGELFFGEGSRLTVL.

Details on this clone: The read finishes 3 residues shy of the CDR3 end, and the germline J gene is used to complete it. The chain links TRBV10-2 to TRBJ2-7, with 7 bases matching TRBD2. With 8 bases clipped from V and 0 bases from J, the junction kept 13 bases outside the gene matches. This CDR3 is built from 16 residues. CDR1 is WSHSY, CDR2 SAAADI, per germline. The CDR3 DNA, read in part, is TGCGCCAGCGTTAGCGGGCGTGTTGACAGCTCCTACGAG. This gives the protein CASVSGRVDSSYE. The complete CDR3 protein is CASVSGRVDSSYEQYF.

With respect to this clone: Read data end 3 residues before the CDR3 end; the end is taken from the germline J gene. The chain employs TRBV2 and TRBJ2-5, with D perhaps TRBD2 (5 bases). The CDR3 runs to 12 residues. Germline CDR1 SNHLY, CDR2 FYNNEI. V was clipped by 6 bases and J by 4 bases, with 9 bases between them. Here the CDR3 reads CASRLVGETQYF. Partial CDR3 DNA: TGTGCCAGCAGACTAGTCGGAGAGACC.

CDR3 amino acids: CASSEARGANVLTF. The CDR3 bases that were read are TGTGCCAGCAGTGAAGCGCGAGGGGCCAACGTC. The J gene is TRBJ2-6, the V gene TRBV2; the D is unclear. Coverage ceases 3 residues before the CDR3 finishes, and the germline J gene fills in the end. Trimming took off 0 bases at V and 4 bases at J, with 4 bases between the two ends. Per germline, CDR1 SNHLY and CDR2 FYNNEI. There are 14 residues in the CDR3. The variable domain in full, completed from reference TRBV2 and TRBJ2-6, reads EPEVTQTPSHQVTQMGQEVILRCVPISNHLYFYWYRQILGQKVEFLVSFYNNEISEKSEIFDDQFSVERPDGSNFTLKIRSTKLEDSAMYFCASSEARGANVLTFGAGSRLTVL.

On this clone: Sequencing ends 3 residues short of the CDR3 end; the germline J gene provides the rest. This sequence joins TRBV11-2 and TRBJ1-6; perhaps TRBD1 as D (5 bases). CDR1 and CDR2 (germline): SGHAT, FQNNGV. The V end lost 3 bases, the J end lost 9 bases, and 12 bases lay between the germline ends. CDR3 length: 14 amino acids. CDR3 DNA, as far as it was read: TGTGCCAGCAGCTTCAGCCAGGGTGGTTCACCC. As protein: CASSFSQGGSP. The full-length CDR3 reads as CASSFSQGGSPLHF.

As concerns this clone: The read finishes 3 residues shy of the CDR3 end, and the germline J gene is used to complete it. The rearrangement links TRBV7-2 to TRBJ2-2; 7 bases fit TRBD1. Trimming removed 8 bases from V and 6 bases from J; junction bases left unmatched: 6. The V gene's germline CDR1 is SGHTA and CDR2 FQGNSA. The CDR3 runs to 13 residues. The part of the CDR3 DNA that was read is TGTGCCAGCGGCCCAGGGGGACCCGGGGAG. It specifies CASGPGGPGE. The full-length CDR3 reads as CASGPGGPGELFF.

Of note for this clone: The CDR3 end falls 3 residues outside the read, so it is completed with the germline J gene. This chain joins TRBV20-1 and TRBJ2-7; D is possibly TRBD2 (5 bases). Germline CDR1 and CDR2: DFQATT and SNEGSKA (reference sequence). V lost 6 bases, J lost 0 bases, and 18 bases lay in between. The CDR3 has 15 amino acids. The CDR3 bases that were read are TGCAGTGCCGCACGACAACTAGACCTCTCCTACGAG. Residues: CSAARQLDLSYE. The full CDR3 reads CSAARQLDLSYEQYF.

Notes on this clone: The CDR3 end lies 3 residues beyond the end of the read and is filled in from the germline J gene. The chain uses TRBV29-1 and TRBJ2-7; perhaps TRBD1 as D (5 bases). The V gene's germline CDR1 is SQVTM and CDR2 ANQGSEA. Trimming pared 7 bases from V and 0 bases from J, leaving 10 bases between. This CDR3 region has 12 residues. Partial CDR3 DNA: TGCAGCGCTACGACAGCCTCCTACGAG. It yields the protein CSATTASYE. The entire CDR3 protein is CSATTASYEQYF.

In regard to this clone: The read falls 3 residues short of the CDR3 end, and the missing part is taken from the germline J gene. The chain joins TRBV11-2 to TRBJ2-7; 10 bases are shared with TRBD2. J was trimmed by 0 bases and V by 3 bases; bases with no gene match: 2. The CDR3 sequence is 15 residues long. The germline gives CDR1 SGHAT, CDR2 FQNNGV. The CDR3 DNA, read in part, is TGTGCCAGCAGCTTCGAGCGGGGGGGCTCCTACGAG. Protein product: CASSFERGGSYE. The entire CDR3 is CASSFERGGSYEQYF.

To note about this clone: The read is 3 residues too short to cover the CDR3 end, so that end is filled in from the germline J gene. The chain is built from TRBV19 and TRBJ2-3; TRBD1 is a possible D gene (6 bases). The CDR3 extends over 19 amino acids. From germline, CDR1 is LNHDA and CDR2 SQIVND (reference sequence). Trimming pared 5 bases from V and 5 bases from J, leaving 29 bases between. The CDR3 bases that were read are TGTGCCAGTAGTCAATTTGGGCGGGCCCGGACAGACCGTATAGATACG. Amino acids: CASSQFGRARTDRIDT. The whole CDR3 sequence is CASSQFGRARTDRIDTQYF. Supplemented by reference TRBV19 and TRBJ2-3, the full variable domain reads DGGITQSPKYLFRKEGQNVTLSCEQNLNHDAMYWYRQDPGQGLRLIYYSQIVNDFQKGDIAEGYSVSREKKESFPLTVTSAQKNPTAFYLCASSQFGRARTDRIDTQYFGPGTRLTVL.

The sequenced part of the CDR3 DNA is TGTGCCAGCAGTAAAGGACACGGTTCCTACAATGAG. Its protein is CASSKGHGSYNE. The entire CDR3 is CASSKGHGSYNEQFF. This chain connects TRBV2 to TRBJ2-1; weak D call: TRBD1 (5 bases). The read finishes 3 residues shy of the CDR3 end, and the germline J gene is used to complete it. The germline CDR1 and CDR2 sequences are SNHLY and FYNNEI. The V and J ends lost 5 bases and 1 base respectively, with 12 bases between them. The CDR3 has 15 amino acids.

To note about this clone: The read falls 3 residues short of the CDR3 end, and the missing part is taken from the germline J gene. V is TRBV2 and J is TRBJ1-4, with 7 bases lining up with TRBD1. The CDR3 is made up of 15 amino acids. Trimming took 4 bases from V and 4 from J; bases not matched to a gene: 6. Germline assignment: CDR1 SNHLY and CDR2 FYNNEI. The CDR3 bases that were read are TGTGCCAGCAGTGGAAACAGGGGTCTTAATGAAAAA. Encoded protein: CASSGNRGLNEK. The whole CDR3 protein is CASSGNRGLNEKLFF.

A note on this clone: The read is 3 residues too short to cover the CDR3 end, so that end is filled in from the germline J gene. The chain recombines TRBV5-1 with TRBJ2-2, with D perhaps matching TRBD1 (6 bases). With 1 base removed from V and 8 bases from J, the gap between germline ends came to 18 bases. The CDR3 consists of 16 residues. In germline, CDR1 is SGHRS, CDR2 YFSETQ. The sequenced CDR3 bases are TGCGCCAGCAGCTTGAATCAAGGGGGATACGCGGGGGAG. The encoded protein is CASSLNQGGYAGE. The whole CDR3 reads CASSLNQGGYAGELFF.

A word on this clone: The read falls 3 residues short of the CDR3 end, and the missing part is taken from the germline J gene. The chain joins TRBV20-1 to TRBJ2-7; 11 positions match TRBD1. CDR1 is DFQATT, CDR2 SNEGSKA, per germline (reference sequence). This CDR3 is built from 13 residues. Trimming removed 5 bases from V and 3 bases from J; junction bases left unmatched: 3. CDR3 sequence: CSASGTGGYEQYF. The sequenced part of the CDR3 DNA is TGCAGTGCTTCCGGGACAGGGGGCTACGAG.